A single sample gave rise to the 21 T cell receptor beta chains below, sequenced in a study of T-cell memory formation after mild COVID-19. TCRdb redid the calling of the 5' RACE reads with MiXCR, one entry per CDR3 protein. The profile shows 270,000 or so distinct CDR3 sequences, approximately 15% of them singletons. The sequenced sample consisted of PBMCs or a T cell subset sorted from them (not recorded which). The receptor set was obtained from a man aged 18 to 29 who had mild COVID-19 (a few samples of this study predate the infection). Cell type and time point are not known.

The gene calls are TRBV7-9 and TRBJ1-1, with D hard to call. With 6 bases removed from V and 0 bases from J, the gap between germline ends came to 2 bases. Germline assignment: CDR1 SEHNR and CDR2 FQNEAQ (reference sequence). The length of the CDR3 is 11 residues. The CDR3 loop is CASRVNTEAFF. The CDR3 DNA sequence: TGTGCCAGCAGGGTGAACACTGAAGCTTTCTTT.

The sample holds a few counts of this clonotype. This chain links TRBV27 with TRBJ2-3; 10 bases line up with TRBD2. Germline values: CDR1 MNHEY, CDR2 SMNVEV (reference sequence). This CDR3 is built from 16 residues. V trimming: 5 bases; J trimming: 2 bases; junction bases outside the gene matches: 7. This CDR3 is CASSPYLAGDTDTQYF. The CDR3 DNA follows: TGTGCCAGCAGTCCTTACCTAGCGGGGGACACAGATACGCAGTATTTT.

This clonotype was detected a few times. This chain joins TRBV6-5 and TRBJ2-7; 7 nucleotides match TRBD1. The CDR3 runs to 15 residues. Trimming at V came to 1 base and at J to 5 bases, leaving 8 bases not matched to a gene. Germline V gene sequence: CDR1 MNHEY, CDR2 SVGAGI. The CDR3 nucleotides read TGTGCCAGCAGTTACTTAGGGGGCGCTTTTGACGAGCAGTACGTC. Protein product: CASSYLGGAFDEQYV.

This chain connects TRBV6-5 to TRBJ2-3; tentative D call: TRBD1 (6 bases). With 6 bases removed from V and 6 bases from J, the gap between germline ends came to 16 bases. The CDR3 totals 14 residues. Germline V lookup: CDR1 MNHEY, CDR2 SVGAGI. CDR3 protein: CASRRDPGVDTQYF. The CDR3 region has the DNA TGTGCCAGCAGAAGGGACCCAGGGGTTGATACGCAGTATTTT.

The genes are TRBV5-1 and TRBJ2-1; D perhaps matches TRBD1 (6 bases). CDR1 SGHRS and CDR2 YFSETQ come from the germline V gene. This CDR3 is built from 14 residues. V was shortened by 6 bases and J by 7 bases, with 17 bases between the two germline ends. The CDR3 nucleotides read TGCGCCAGCACAGGGCACTCCGGGACAAATGAGCAGTTCTTC. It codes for CASTGHSGTNEQFF.

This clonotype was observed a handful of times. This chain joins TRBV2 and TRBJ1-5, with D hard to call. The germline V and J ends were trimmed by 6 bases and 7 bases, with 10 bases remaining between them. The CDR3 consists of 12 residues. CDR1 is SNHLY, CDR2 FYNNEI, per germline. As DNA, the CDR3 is TGTGCCAGCAGGGCCCCCAGGCAGCCCCAGCATTTT. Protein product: CASRAPRQPQHF.

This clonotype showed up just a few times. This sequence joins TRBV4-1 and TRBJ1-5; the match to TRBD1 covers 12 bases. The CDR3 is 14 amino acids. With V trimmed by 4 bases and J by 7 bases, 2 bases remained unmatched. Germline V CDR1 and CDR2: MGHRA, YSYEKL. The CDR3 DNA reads TGCGCCAGCAGCCGGGACAGGGGGCAACAGCCCCAGCATTTT. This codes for CASSRDRGQQPQHF.

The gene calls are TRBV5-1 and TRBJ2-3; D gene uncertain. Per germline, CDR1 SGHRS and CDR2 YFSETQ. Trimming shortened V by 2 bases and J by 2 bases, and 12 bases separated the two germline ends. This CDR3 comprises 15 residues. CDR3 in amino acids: CASSFSQRTTDTQYF. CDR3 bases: TGCGCCAGCAGCTTCTCCCAGCGCACCACAGATACGCAGTATTTT.

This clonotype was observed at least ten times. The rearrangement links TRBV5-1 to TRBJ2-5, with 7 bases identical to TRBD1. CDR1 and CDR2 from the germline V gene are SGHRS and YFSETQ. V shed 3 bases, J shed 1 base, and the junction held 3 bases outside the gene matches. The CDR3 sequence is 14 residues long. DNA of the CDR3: TGCGCCAGCAGCTCACAGGGGACCCAAGAGACCCAGTACTTC. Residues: CASSSQGTQETQYF.

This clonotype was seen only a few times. This CDR3 reads CASSQGQTQETQYF. DNA for the CDR3: TGTGCCAGCAGCCAGGGACAGACCCAAGAGACCCAGTACTTC. V is TRBV12-1 and J is TRBJ2-5; TRBD1, the table's D call, was not compared with the DNA. TRBV12-1 corresponds to a pseudogene. This CDR3 contains 14 residues.

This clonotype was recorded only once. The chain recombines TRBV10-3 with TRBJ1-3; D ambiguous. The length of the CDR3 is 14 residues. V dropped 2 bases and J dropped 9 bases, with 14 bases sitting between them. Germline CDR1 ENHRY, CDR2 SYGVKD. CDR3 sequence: CAISEAGSAATIYF. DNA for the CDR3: TGTGCCATCAGTGAGGCAGGTTCGGCGGCCACCATATATTTT.

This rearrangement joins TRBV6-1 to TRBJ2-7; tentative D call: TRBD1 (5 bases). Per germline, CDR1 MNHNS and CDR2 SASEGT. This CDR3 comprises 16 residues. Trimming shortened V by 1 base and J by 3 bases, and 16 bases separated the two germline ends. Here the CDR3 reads CASSEDHRQGIYEQYF. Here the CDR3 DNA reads TGTGCCAGCAGTGAAGATCATCGGCAGGGAATCTACGAGCAGTACTTC.

CDR3 nucleotide sequence: TGTGCCAGCAGCTTAGAACCAGGGAGCGAGCAGTACGTC. Its protein product is CASSLEPGSEQYV. The chain joins TRBV11-2 to TRBJ2-7, with D possibly being TRBD1 or TRBD2 (5 bases each). The CDR3 runs to 13 residues. Trimming took 0 bases from V and 6 from J, leaving 9 bases between them. Germline loops: CDR1 SGHAT, CDR2 FQNNGV.

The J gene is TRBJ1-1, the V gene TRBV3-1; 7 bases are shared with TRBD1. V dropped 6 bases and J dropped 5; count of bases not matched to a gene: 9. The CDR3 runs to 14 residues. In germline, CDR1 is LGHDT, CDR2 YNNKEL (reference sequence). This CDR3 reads CASRDTGARTEAFF. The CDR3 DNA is TGTGCCAGCAGAGACACAGGGGCAAGGACTGAAGCTTTCTTT.

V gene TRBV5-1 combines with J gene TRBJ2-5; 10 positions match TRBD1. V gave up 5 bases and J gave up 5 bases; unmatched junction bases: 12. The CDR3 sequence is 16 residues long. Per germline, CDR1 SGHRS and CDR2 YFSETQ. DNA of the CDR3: TGCGCCAGCAGTACGCTCGCGACAGGGGGCTCGGAGACCCAGTACTTC. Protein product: CASSTLATGGSETQYF. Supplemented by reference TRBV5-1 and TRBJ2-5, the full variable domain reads KAGVTQTPRYLIKTRGQQVTLSCSPISGHRSVSWYQQTPGQGLQFLFEYFSETQRNKGNFPGRFSGRQFSNSRSEMNVSTLELGDSALYLCASSTLATGGSETQYFGPGTRLLVL.

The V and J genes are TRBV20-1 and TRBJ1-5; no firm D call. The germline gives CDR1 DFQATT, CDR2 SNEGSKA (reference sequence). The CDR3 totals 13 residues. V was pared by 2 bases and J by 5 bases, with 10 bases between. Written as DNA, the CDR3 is TGCAGTGCTAGAATCGGGAGGGATCAGCCCCAGCATTTT. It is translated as CSARIGRDQPQHF.

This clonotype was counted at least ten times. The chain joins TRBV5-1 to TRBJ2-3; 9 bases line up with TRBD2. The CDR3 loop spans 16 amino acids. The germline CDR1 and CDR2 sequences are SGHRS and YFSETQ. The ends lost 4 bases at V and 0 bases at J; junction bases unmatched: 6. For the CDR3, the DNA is TGCGCCAGCAGCCCGACGACTAGCGGAAGCACAGATACGCAGTATTTT. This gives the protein CASSPTTSGSTDTQYF.

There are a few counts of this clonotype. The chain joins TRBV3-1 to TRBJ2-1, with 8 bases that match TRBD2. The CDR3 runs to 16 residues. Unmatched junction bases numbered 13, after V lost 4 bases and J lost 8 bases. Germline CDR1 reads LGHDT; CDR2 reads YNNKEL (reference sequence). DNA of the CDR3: TGTGCCAGCAGCCCGAGGTCGGGGGGGGGCTCGGATGAGCAGTTCTTC. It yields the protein CASSPRSGGGSDEQFF.

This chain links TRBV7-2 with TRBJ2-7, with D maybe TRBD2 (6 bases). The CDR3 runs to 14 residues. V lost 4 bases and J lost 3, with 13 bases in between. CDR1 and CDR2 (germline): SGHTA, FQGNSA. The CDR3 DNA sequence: TGTGCCAGCAGCTCCGACCGGGACTTCTACGAGCAGTACGTC. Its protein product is CASSSDRDFYEQYV.

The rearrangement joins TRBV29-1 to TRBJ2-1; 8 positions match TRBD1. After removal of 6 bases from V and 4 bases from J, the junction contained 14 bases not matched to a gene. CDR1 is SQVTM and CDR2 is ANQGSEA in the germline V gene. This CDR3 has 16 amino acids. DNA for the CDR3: TGCAGCGTCGACGCGACCGGGACAGGTTCATACAATGAGCAGTTCTTC. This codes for CSVDATGTGSYNEQFF.

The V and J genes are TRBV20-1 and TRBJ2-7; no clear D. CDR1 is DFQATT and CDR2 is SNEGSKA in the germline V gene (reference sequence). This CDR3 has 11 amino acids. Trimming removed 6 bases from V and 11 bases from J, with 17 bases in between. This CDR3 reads CSALFGVMEYF. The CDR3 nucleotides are TGCAGTGCACTTTTTGGGGTCATGGAGTACTTC.